This is a list of T cell receptor beta chains from one sample in a study of T-cell memory formation after mild COVID-19. One entry per CDR3 protein results from TCRdb running MiXCR on the 5' RACE reads. The data show over 400,000 distinct CDR3 sequences, around a quarter seen once. Sequenced sample: PBMCs or a T cell subset sorted from them (not recorded which). These receptors came from an adult woman who had mild COVID-19 (a few samples of this study predate the infection). Cell type and time point are not known. Both conserved end residues are part of each CDR3.

V gene	J gene	CDR3 protein
TRBV4-2	TRBJ2-3	CASSLRTSGGVPDTQYF
TRBV6-2/TRBV6-3	TRBJ2-4	CASSFTGIAKNIQYF
TRBV27	TRBJ1-4	CASSLSQGRKLFF
TRBV6-5	TRBJ2-7	CASSISGSDLYEQYF
TRBV12-3/TRBV12-4	TRBJ2-7	CASSQRGTSRWGEQYF
TRBV18	TRBJ2-2	CASSRQGSRELFF
TRBV20-1	TRBJ1-2	CSARDTGSRVPLNYGYTF
TRBV5-1	TRBJ2-1	CASSLPTLSSYNEQFF
TRBV20-1	TRBJ2-7	CSARKGLAYEQYF
TRBV29-1	TRBJ2-2	CSDEDPGENTGELFF
TRBV12-3/TRBV12-4	TRBJ1-1	CASSQGQRGVNTEAFF
TRBV7-9	TRBJ2-3	CAGGGPTDTQYF
TRBV24-1	TRBJ2-1	CATSDLSGVESNEQFF
TRBV2	TRBJ1-3	CASSSTGIRSGNTIYF
TRBV7-2	TRBJ2-2	CASSLPGPSTGELFF
TRBV7-9	TRBJ1-3	CASSLLDGNTIYF
TRBV9	TRBJ1-5	CASSPGLGDQPQHF
TRBV12-3/TRBV12-4	TRBJ1-2	CASSLVRGGNYGYTF
TRBV15	TRBJ2-5	CATSRSRTGSETQYF
TRBV25-1	TRBJ2-7	CASSVAGIDEQYF
TRBV5-1	TRBJ2-4	CASSSLPGHRIAKNIQYF
TRBV7-9	TRBJ2-1	CASSPTDRRYNEQFF
TRBV4-1	TRBJ2-5	CASSQVGVRTQYF
TRBV11-2	TRBJ2-5	CASSLGTGEGGTQYF
TRBV4-3	TRBJ1-2	CASSQARTGGYGYTF
TRBV6-5	TRBJ2-3	CASSHEWSTDTQYF
TRBV7-2	TRBJ1-6	CASSLSAGQSNSPLHF
TRBV5-5	TRBJ2-7	CASSRPTGATYEQYF
TRBV4-3	TRBJ1-2	CASSQEGWTNYGYTF
TRBV4-2	TRBJ1-2	CASSPGLRGADYGYTF
TRBV9	TRBJ2-3	CASSVAGGGSTDTQYF
TRBV27	TRBJ1-1	CASSFSDGGIEAFF